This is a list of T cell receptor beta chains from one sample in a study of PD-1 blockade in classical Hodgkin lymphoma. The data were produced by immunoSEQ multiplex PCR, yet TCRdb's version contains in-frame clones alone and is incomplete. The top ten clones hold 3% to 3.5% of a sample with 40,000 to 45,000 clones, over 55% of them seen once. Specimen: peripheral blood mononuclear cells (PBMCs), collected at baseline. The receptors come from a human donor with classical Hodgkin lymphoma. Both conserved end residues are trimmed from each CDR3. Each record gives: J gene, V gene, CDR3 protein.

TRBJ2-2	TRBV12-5	ASGLTATGELF
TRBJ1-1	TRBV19	ASSIVGGSTEAF
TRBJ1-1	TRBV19	ASADGIWTEAF
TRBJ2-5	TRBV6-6	ASSARLTREETQY
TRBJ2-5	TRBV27	ASSLFPGQGVETQY
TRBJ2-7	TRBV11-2	ASSLDRSYEQY
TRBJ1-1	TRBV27	ASSFWGTGGGVTEAF
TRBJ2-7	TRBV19	ASSTIAGGLRHEQY
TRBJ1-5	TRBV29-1	SALSGYSNQPQH
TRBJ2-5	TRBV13	ASSLEGSPRAQY
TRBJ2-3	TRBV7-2	ASSLTSGGAWTDTQY
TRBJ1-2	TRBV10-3	AISGREGDGYT
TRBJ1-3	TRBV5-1	ASSLTAVGLYSGNTIY
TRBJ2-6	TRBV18	ASSLMLSSGANVLT
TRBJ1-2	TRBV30	AWSFDRDPLNYGYT
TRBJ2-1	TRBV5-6	ASSLEGSNEQF
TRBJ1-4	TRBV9	ASSSRQGELATNEKLF
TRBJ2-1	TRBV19	ASSWGSGISGNEQF
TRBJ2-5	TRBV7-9	ASSPLRDTPQETQY
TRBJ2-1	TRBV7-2	ASSLAVLYEQF
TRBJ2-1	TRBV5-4	ASSSRTGLSLYNEQF
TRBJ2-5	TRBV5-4	ASSLRQGAGEQY
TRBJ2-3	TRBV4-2	ASRPRGSGAPDTQY
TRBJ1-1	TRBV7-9	ASSPRGALGTEAF
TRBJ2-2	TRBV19	ASRTAERGELF
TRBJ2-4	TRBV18	ASSPPMGQGLDIQY
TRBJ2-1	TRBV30	AWREDRGWNEQF
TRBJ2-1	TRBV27	ASSFSGDPSYNEQF
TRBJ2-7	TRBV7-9	ASSTSSVAGEQY
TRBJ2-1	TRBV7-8	ASSLSGGEQF
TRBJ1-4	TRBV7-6	ASSSQLQGGDRKLF
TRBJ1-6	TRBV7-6	ASSLGDTYNSPLH
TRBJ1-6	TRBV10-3	AISDEGSYNSPLH
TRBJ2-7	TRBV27	ASRGRTDYEQY
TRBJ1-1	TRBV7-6	ASSSPWGQTNTEAF
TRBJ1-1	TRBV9	ASSVDRTGNTEAF
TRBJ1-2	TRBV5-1	ASSLGFGGSSDGYT
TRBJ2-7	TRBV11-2	ASSQRTGSYEQY
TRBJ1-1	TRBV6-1	ASRASPTEAF
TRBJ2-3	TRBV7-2	ASSLAGEDTQY
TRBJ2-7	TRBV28	ASRADREKVAEQY
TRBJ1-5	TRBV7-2	ASSPLGGNQPQH
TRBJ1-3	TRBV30	AWSASVSGNTIY
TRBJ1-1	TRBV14	ASSHLVGTEAF
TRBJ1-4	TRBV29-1	SVVTGINEKLF
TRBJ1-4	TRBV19	ASHKRGSQISNEKLF
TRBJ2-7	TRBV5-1	ASSASGTTYEQY
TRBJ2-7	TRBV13	ASSLRQGNSYEQY
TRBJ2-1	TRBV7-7	ASSLGGSYNEQF
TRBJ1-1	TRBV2	ASRLFQGNTEAF
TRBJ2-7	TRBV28	ASSLYGQRRSLGEQY
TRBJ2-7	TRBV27	ASRSSYEQY
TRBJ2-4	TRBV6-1	ASSQIGAKNIQY
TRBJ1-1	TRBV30	AWSVSRNTEAF
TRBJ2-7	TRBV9	ASSRTWGDYEQY
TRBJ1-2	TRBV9	ASSAQPNYGYT
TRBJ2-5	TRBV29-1	SVSGWGGETQY
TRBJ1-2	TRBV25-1	ASSESRDGYGYT
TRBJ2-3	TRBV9	ASSMTSGGADTQY
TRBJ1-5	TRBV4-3	ASSQEGGSQPQH